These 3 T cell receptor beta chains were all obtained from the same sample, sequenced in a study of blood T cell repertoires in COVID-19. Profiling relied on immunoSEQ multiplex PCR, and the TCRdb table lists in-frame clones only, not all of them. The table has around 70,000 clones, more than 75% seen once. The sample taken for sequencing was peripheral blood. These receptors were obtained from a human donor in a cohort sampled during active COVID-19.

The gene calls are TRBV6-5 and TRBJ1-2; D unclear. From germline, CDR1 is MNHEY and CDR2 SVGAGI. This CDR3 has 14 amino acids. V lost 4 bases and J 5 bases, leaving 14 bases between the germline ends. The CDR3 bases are TGTGCCAGCAGTTTTTGGGCCCGCGGGTATGGCTACACCTTC. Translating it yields CASSFWARGYGYTF.

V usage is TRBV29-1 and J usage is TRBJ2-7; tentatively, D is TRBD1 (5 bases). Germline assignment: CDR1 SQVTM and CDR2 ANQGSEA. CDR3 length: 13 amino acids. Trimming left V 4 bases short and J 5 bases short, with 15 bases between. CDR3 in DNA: TGCAGCGTTGTTAACCCAGGGTCCAACGAGCAGTACTTC. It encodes CSVVNPGSNEQYF.

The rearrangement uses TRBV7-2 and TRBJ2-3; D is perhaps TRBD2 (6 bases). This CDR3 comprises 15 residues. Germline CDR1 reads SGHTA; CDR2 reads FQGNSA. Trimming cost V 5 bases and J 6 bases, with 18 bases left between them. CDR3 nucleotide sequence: TGTGCCAGCAGCCCAGCGGGTGCACAGCTGGATACGCAGTATTTT. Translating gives CASSPAGAQLDTQYF.